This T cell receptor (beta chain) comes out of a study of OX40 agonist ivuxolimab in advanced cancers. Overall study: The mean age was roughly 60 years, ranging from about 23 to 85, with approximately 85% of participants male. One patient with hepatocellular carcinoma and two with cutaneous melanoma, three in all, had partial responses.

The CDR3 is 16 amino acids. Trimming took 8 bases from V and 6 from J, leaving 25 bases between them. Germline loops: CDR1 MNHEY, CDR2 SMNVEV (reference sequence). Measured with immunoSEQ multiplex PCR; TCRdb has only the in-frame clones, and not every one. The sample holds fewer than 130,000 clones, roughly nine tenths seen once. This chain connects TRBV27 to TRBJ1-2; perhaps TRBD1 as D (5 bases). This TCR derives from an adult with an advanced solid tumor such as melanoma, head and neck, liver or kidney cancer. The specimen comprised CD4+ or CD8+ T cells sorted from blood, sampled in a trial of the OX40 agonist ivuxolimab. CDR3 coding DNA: TGTGCCAGCCCGATAGCCCCGGGGGTCCCCTTCGATGGCTACACCTTC. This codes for CASPIAPGVPFDGYTF.